This entry lists 5 T cell receptor beta chains sequenced from one sample in a study of PD-1 blockade in mismatch repair-deficient tumors. The method was immunoSEQ multiplex PCR; TCRdb's version includes in-frame clones alone and lacks a portion of them. The sample consists of tens of thousands of clones, 65% to 85% of them appearing once. Source: peripheral blood, taken 12 weeks after starting pembrolizumab. These receptors all come from an adult with mismatch repair-deficient cancer.

The chain is built from TRBV10-3 and TRBJ2-7; no firm D call. Trimming left V 3 bases short and J 0 bases short, with 9 bases between. The CDR3 consists of 14 residues. Germline CDR1 reads ENHRY; CDR2 reads SYGVKD. This CDR3 reads CAISEPSLSYEQYF. CDR3 bases: TGTGCCATCAGTGAACCGAGCCTCTCCTACGAGCAGTACTTC.

V usage is TRBV6-5 and J usage is TRBJ2-7; D remains unclear. Germline CDR1 and CDR2: MNHEY and SVGAGI. V gave up 3 bases and J gave up 0 bases, with 12 bases separating them. This CDR3 spans 15 amino acids. The CDR3 DNA follows: TGTGCCAGCAGTTATGAGCAGGCCTCCTCCTACGAGCAGTACTTC. Its protein is CASSYEQASSYEQYF.

The chain uses TRBV5-4 and TRBJ2-1; 9 nucleotides match TRBD2. Germline CDR1 and CDR2: SGHNT and YYREEE (reference sequence). Trimming cost V 4 bases and J 4 bases; bases outside gene matches: 6. The CDR3 loop spans 15 amino acids. This chain's CDR3 is CASSLAGGVYNEQFF. CDR3 coding DNA: TGTGCCAGCAGCCTGGCGGGAGGGGTATACAATGAGCAGTTCTTC.

The chain couples TRBV11-3 to TRBJ2-7; TRBD1 might be the D (6 bases). CDR1 SGHNT and CDR2 YENEEA come from the germline V gene. The V end lost 5 bases, the J end lost 4 bases, and 18 bases lay between the germline ends. This CDR3 comprises 15 residues. The CDR3 region is CASSPMSRGTYEQYF. The CDR3, as DNA: TGTGCCAGCAGCCCAATGAGCAGGGGCACGTACGAGCAGTACTTC.

As for this clone: The sample holds other DNA sequences that translate to the same CDR3. The chain links TRBV15 to TRBJ2-5; D not certain. The germline V gene encodes CDR1 LNHNV and CDR2 YYDKDF (reference sequence). There are 13 residues in the CDR3. Trimming removed 0 bases from V and 5 bases from J, with 7 bases in between. CDR3 DNA sequence: TGTGCCACCAGCAGAGATCTCGGCGAGACCCAGTACTTC. This encodes CATSRDLGETQYF.